The 21 T cell receptor beta chains reported below all come from one sample, sequenced in a study of technical replicates of blood from several donors. Profiling relied on immunoSEQ multiplex PCR, and the TCRdb table lists in-frame clones only, not all of them. Of about 100,000 clones in the sample, nearly 97% were seen once. Input material: T cells isolated from PBMCs. Receptors originate from a human donor in good health.

V is TRBV11-2 and J is TRBJ1-4; D is uncertain. CDR3 length equals 13 residues. From germline, CDR1 is SGHAT and CDR2 FQNNGV. V lost 6 bases and J lost 7, with 12 bases in between. CDR3 nucleotide sequence: TGTGCCAGCAGACGACTTCTAGGTGAAAAACTGTTTTTT. It is translated as CASRRLLGEKLFF.

The chain joins TRBV10-3 to TRBJ2-3; 8 positions match TRBD2. Germline V CDR1 and CDR2: ENHRY, SYGVKD. The CDR3 totals 15 residues. V shed 0 bases and J 3 bases; nucleotides not matched to a gene: 2. CDR3 region: CAISESPGGTDTQYF. The CDR3 nucleotides are TGTGCCATCAGTGAGTCCCCGGGAGGGACAGATACGCAGTATTTT.

V usage is TRBV5-1 and J usage is TRBJ2-5, with a tentative D call TRBD1 (6 bases). Germline assignment: CDR1 SGHRS and CDR2 YFSETQ. V lost 1 base, J lost 5 bases, and 24 bases lay in between. The CDR3 runs to 18 residues. The CDR3 reads CASSLSSGALPLQETQYF. The CDR3 nucleotides read TGCGCCAGCAGCTTGTCTTCAGGGGCTCTTCCTCTTCAGGAGACCCAGTACTTC. The whole variable domain, filled in from reference TRBV5-1 and TRBJ2-5, reads KAGVTQTPRYLIKTRGQQVTLSCSPISGHRSVSWYQQTPGQGLQFLFEYFSETQRNKGNFPGRFSGRQFSNSRSEMNVSTLELGDSALYLCASSLSSGALPLQETQYFGPGTRLLVL.

This chain links TRBV4-2 with TRBJ1-6, with a possible D match to TRBD1 (6 bases). The length of the CDR3 is 14 residues. Germline CDR1 is LGHNA and CDR2 is YNFKEQ. Deletions cut 2 bases from V and 8 bases from J, with 10 bases between. The CDR3 nucleotides read TGTGCCAGCAGCCAACAGGGGAGACATTCACCCCTCCACTTT. Its protein product is CASSQQGRHSPLHF.

This chain joins TRBV19 and TRBJ1-2; TRBD1 might be the D (6 bases). Trimming removed 2 bases at V and 6 bases at J, with 19 bases between. This CDR3 has 16 residues. The germline gives CDR1 LNHDA, CDR2 SQIVND (reference sequence). Written as DNA, the CDR3 is TGTGCCAGTAGTATAACTTCCGGGACAAGACCTAATGGCTACACCTTC. Residues: CASSITSGTRPNGYTF.

This clone appeared a single time. CDR3: CASSFEGAGELFF. DNA for the CDR3: TGTGCCAGCAGTTTTGAGGGCGCCGGGGAGCTGTTTTTT. This chain connects TRBV27 to TRBJ2-2; D is possibly TRBD2 (5 bases). V was pared by 3 bases and J by 6 bases, with 8 bases between. CDR1 and CDR2 from the germline V gene are MNHEY and SMNVEV (reference sequence). The CDR3 spans 13 residues.

The CDR3 loop is CASSYQGGGSYEQYF. In DNA form, the CDR3 reads TGTGCCAGCAGTTACCAGGGGGGAGGCTCCTACGAGCAGTACTTC. The gene calls are TRBV6-6 and TRBJ2-7; D is perhaps TRBD1 (7 bases). The CDR3 totals 15 residues. The V gene lost 2 bases and the J gene lost 0 bases, with 11 bases spanning the gap. From germline, CDR1 is MNHNY and CDR2 SVGAGI (reference sequence).

This sequence joins TRBV11-2 and TRBJ1-2; 9 bases match TRBD1. Germline CDR1 reads SGHAT; CDR2 reads FQNNGV. After removal of 4 bases from V and 6 bases from J, the junction contained 6 bases not matched to a gene. The CDR3 contains 14 residues. CDR3 amino acids: CASSSRNRGHGYTF. The CDR3 DNA reads as TGTGCCAGCAGCTCCAGGAACAGGGGGCATGGCTACACCTTC.

The chain joins TRBV21-1 to TRBJ2-1; no check of the table's D call, TRBD1, against the DNA was made. TRBV21-1 is a pseudogene locus. The CDR3 spans 17 residues. CDR3 region: CASSKPLQGRIYNEQFF. The CDR3 DNA reads TGTGCCAGCAGCAAACCGTTACAGGGGCGGATATACAATGAGCAGTTCTTC.

The V call is TRBV29-1, the J call TRBJ2-2; TRBD2 matches at 11 bases. Germline V CDR1 and CDR2: SQVTM, ANQGSEA. V was clipped by 3 bases and J by 0 bases; unmatched bases: 9. The CDR3 runs 18 residues. As DNA, the CDR3 is TGCAGCGTTGAGGCGAGAGGACTAGCGGGCGCGAACACCGGGGAGCTGTTTTTT. This sequence encodes CSVEARGLAGANTGELFF.

J is TRBJ2-1 and V is TRBV9; the D gene is possibly TRBD1 (5 bases). From germline, CDR1 is SGDLS and CDR2 YYNGEE. V was clipped by 4 bases and J by 10 bases, with 15 bases between them. This CDR3 comprises 13 residues. CDR3 sequence reads: CASSQSHRQEQFF. CDR3 in DNA: TGTGCCAGCAGCCAATCCCATCGACAGGAGCAGTTCTTC. Based on the CDR3 plus reference TRBV9 and TRBJ2-1, the full variable domain is DSGVTQTPKHLITATGQRVTLRCSPRSGDLSVYWYQQSLDQGLQFLIQYYNGEERAKGNILERFSAQQFPDLHSELNLSSLELGDSALYFCASSQSHRQEQFFGPGTRLTVL.

The gene calls are TRBV28 and TRBJ1-4, with 9 bases aligning to TRBD1. CDR1 MDHEN and CDR2 SYDVKM come from the germline V gene. The CDR3 length is 16 residues. J was trimmed by 5 bases and V by 4 bases; bases with no gene match: 8. CDR3: CASSSMTGGENEKLFF. CDR3 bases: TGTGCCAGCAGTTCTATGACAGGGGGAGAGAATGAAAAACTGTTTTTT.

This clone was counted a single time. This chain connects TRBV7-2 to TRBJ2-2; 8 positions agree with TRBD2. Germline loops: CDR1 SGHTA, CDR2 FQGNSA. This CDR3 comprises 15 residues. V was pared by 1 base and J by 4 bases, with 2 bases of the junction left unmatched. The CDR3 DNA is TGTGCCAGCAGCTTAGTAGCGGGGCTCACCGGGGAGCTGTTTTTT. As protein: CASSLVAGLTGELFF.

This clone was seen only once. The chain recombines TRBV10-1 with TRBJ2-2; the match to TRBD1 covers 8 bases. CDR1 is WNHNN and CDR2 is SYGVQD in the germline V gene (reference sequence). With V trimmed by 2 bases and J by 11 bases, 7 bases remained unmatched. This CDR3 is 14 amino acids long. The CDR3 sequence: CASSEPNGQGELFF. The CDR3 bases are TGCGCCAGCAGTGAGCCTAACGGACAGGGTGAGCTGTTTTTT.

This clone was recorded only once. The V call is TRBV11-2, the J call TRBJ1-5; weak D call: TRBD1 (5 bases). Deletions cut 5 bases from V and 6 bases from J, with 17 bases between. This CDR3 spans 15 amino acids. Per the germline V gene, CDR1 is SGHAT and CDR2 is FQNNGV. In DNA form, the CDR3 reads TGTGCCAGCAGCCCAAGCATAGGGGTGGGTCAGCCCCAGCATTTT. It encodes CASSPSIGVGQPQHF. Full variable domain (missing parts from reference TRBV11-2 and TRBJ1-5): EAGVAQSPRYKIIEKRQSVAFWCNPISGHATLYWYQQILGQGPKLLIQFQNNGVVDDSQLPKDRFSAERLKGVDSTLKIQPAKLEDSAVYLCASSPSIGVGQPQHFGDGTRLSIL.

This chain joins TRBV5-4 and TRBJ1-2; D uncertain. There are 16 residues in the CDR3. Germline V gene data show CDR1 as SGHNT and CDR2 as YYREEE (reference sequence). V was pared by 1 base and J by 3 bases, with 16 bases between. The CDR3 DNA reads TGTGCCAGCAGCTTGTCTGCCCAGGCCTTTGACTATGGCTACACCTTC. Amino acids: CASSLSAQAFDYGYTF.

This clone was seen a few times. This chain links TRBV30 with TRBJ1-5, with TRBD1 as a possible D gene (5 bases). V lost 2 bases, J lost 3 bases, and 14 bases lay in between. Germline V gene lookup returns CDR1 GTSNPN and CDR2 SVGIG (reference sequence). The CDR3 sequence is 15 residues long. In DNA, the CDR3 is TGTGCCTGGAGTTCGAAGGGACTGTACAATCAGCCCCAGCATTTT. It yields the protein CAWSSKGLYNQPQHF.

The V and J genes are TRBV7-2 and TRBJ1-2; TRBD1 agrees at 9 bases. Germline assignment: CDR1 SGHTA and CDR2 FQGNSA. The CDR3 covers 13 residues. The V segment lost 5 bases and the J segment 8 bases; nucleotides outside the gene matches: 6. The CDR3 region is CASSAGTGWGYTF. For the CDR3, the DNA is TGTGCCAGCAGCGCGGGGACAGGGTGGGGCTACACCTTC. Drawing the rest from reference TRBV7-2 and TRBJ1-2, the complete variable domain is GAGVSQSPSNKVTEKGKDVELRCDPISGHTALYWYRQSLGQGLEFLIYFQGNSAPDKSGLPSDRFSAERTGGSVSTLTIQRTQQEDSAVYLCASSAGTGWGYTFGSGTRLTVV.

The chain joins TRBV28 to TRBJ2-7, with TRBD1 identical over 7 bases. Trimming removed 9 bases from V and 3 bases from J; junction bases left unmatched: 2. The CDR3 is made up of 11 amino acids. Germline V gives CDR1 MDHEN, CDR2 SYDVKM. CDR3 protein: CASQGVYEQYF. The CDR3 bases are TGTGCCAGTCAGGGGGTCTACGAGCAGTACTTC.

This clone appeared once. The rearrangement links TRBV6-6 to TRBJ2-2; 7 nucleotides align to TRBD1. CDR3 length: 14 amino acids. Unmatched junction bases numbered 9, after V lost 6 bases and J lost 8 bases. Germline V CDR1 and CDR2: MNHNY, SVGAGI (reference sequence). Here the CDR3 DNA reads TGTGCCAGCAGCCATAATGACAGGGCTGGGGAGCTGTTTTTT. Its translation: CASSHNDRAGELFF.

The J gene is TRBJ2-1, the V gene TRBV11-1, with TRBD1 matching over 7 bases. This CDR3 contains 15 residues. Germline V gene sequence: CDR1 SGHAT, CDR2 FQDESV (reference sequence). The trim removed 6 bases at V and 2 bases at J, leaving 7 bases unmatched. The chain's CDR3 is CASSSGGKAYNEQFF. CDR3 in DNA: TGTGCCAGCAGTTCAGGGGGAAAAGCCTACAATGAGCAGTTCTTC.